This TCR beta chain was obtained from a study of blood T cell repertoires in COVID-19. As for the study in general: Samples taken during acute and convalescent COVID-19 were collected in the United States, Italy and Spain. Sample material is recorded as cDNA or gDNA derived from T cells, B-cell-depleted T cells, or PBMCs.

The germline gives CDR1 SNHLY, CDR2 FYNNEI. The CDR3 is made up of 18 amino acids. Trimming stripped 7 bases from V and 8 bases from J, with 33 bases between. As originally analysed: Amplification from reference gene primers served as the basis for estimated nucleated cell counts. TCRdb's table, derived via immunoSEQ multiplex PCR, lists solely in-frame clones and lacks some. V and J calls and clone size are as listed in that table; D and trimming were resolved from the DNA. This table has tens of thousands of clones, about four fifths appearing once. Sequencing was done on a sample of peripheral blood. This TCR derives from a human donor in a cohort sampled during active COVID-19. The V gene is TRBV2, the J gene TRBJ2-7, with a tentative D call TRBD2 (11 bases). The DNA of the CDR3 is TGTGCCAGCACCCAAAGGGGACAGGGGCCGGGACTAGCGGTCCAGCAGTACTTC. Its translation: CASTQRGQGPGLAVQQYF.